A single sample is the source of the 5 T cell receptor beta chains below, sequenced in a study of control samples from healthy donors and cancer patients. The assay was immunoSEQ multiplex PCR, and TCRdb's table has in-frame clones only and misses some. Of approximately 150,000 clones in the sample, approximately 91% were seen once. What was sequenced was blood. The receptor set was obtained from a man in his thirties or forties in good health.

In this sample, this clone turned up once. V usage is TRBV4-1 and J usage is TRBJ1-2, with D maybe TRBD1 (6 bases). V was cut by 1 base and J by 8 bases, with 11 bases left in between. Germline CDR1 reads MGHRA; CDR2 reads YSYEKL. The CDR3 spans 13 residues. As DNA, the CDR3 is TGCGCCAGCAGCCAAGGGACAGTGGGGGGCTACACCTTC. This codes for CASSQGTVGGYTF.

The chain combines TRBV5-1 with TRBJ1-1, with 9 bases that match TRBD1. The germline CDR1 and CDR2 sequences are SGHRS and YFSETQ. CDR3 length: 19 residues. Unmatched junction bases numbered 12, after V lost 0 bases and J lost 0 bases. The CDR3 bases are TGCGCCAGCAGCTTGGGTCGAACAGGGGGCCACGGGATGAACACTGAAGCTTTCTTT. It codes for CASSLGRTGGHGMNTEAFF.

The chain employs TRBV10-3 and TRBJ1-5; weak D call: TRBD1 (5 bases). Trimming stripped 11 bases from V and 6 bases from J, with 17 bases between. The CDR3 has 13 residues. Germline loops: CDR1 ENHRY, CDR2 SYGVKD. This CDR3 is CAVSSGERQPQHF. CDR3 bases: TGTGCCGTCTCCTCGGGGGAGCGTCAGCCCCAGCATTTT.

The chain is built from TRBV5-6 and TRBJ1-6; 8 bases match TRBD1. This CDR3 spans 13 amino acids. V dropped 4 bases and J dropped 11; count of bases not matched to a gene: 5. The germline gives CDR1 SGHDT, CDR2 YYEEEE. The CDR3 DNA follows: TGTGCCAGCAGCCACGGACAGGGAACACCCCTCCACTTT. It encodes CASSHGQGTPLHF.

This sequence joins TRBV28 and TRBJ1-4; D is undetermined. V lost 7 bases to trimming and J lost 2 bases, with 8 bases between them. The CDR3 has 13 residues. Germline CDR1 is MDHEN and CDR2 is SYDVKM. As DNA, the CDR3 is TGTGCCAGCACCGAGGGTACTAATGAAAAACTGTTTTTT. Protein product: CASTEGTNEKLFF.